This T cell receptor (beta chain) was profiled in a study of blood T cell repertoires in COVID-19. Generated by immunoSEQ multiplex PCR, the TCRdb table keeps only in-frame clones and is missing some. Of over 120,000 clones in the sample, 70% to 90% are singletons; the top ten hold less than 3.5%. Per the germline V gene, CDR1 is KGHSH and CDR2 is LQKENI. V gave up 5 bases and J gave up 1 base; unmatched junction bases: 10. This CDR3 region has 17 residues. The sequenced sample consisted of peripheral blood. J is TRBJ1-1 and V is TRBV18; 10 bases are a match to TRBD1. The source is a human donor with acute or convalescent COVID-19. The donor label of this sample is uncertain. In nucleotides, the CDR3 is TGTGCCAGCTCATCTATGCGACAGGGGGCGGGGAACACTGAAGCTTTCTTT. This translates into CASSSMRQGAGNTEAFF. Using reference TRBV18 and TRBJ1-1 for the parts outside the CDR3, the full variable domain is NAGVMQNPRHLVRRRGQEARLRCSPMKGHSHVYWYRQLPEEGLKFMVYLQKENIIDESGMPKERFSAEFPKEGPSILRIQQVVRGDSAAYFCASSSMRQGAGNTEAFFGQGTRLTVV.